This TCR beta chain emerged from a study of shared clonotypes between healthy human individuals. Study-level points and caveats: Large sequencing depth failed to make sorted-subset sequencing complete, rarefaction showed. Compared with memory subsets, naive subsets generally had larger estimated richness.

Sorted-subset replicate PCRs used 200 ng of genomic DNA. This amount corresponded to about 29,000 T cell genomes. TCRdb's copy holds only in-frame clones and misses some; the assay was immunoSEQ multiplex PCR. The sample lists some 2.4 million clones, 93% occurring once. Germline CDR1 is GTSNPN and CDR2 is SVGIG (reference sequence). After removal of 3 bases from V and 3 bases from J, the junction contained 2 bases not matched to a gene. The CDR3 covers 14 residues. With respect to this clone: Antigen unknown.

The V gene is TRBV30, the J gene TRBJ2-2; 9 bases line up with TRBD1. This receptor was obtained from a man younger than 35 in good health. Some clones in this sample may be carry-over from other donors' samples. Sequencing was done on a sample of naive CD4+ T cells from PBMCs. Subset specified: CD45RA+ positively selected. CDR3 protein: CAWRRTGDTGELFF. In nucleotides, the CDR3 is TGTGCCTGGAGGAGGACAGGGGACACCGGGGAGCTGTTTTTT.